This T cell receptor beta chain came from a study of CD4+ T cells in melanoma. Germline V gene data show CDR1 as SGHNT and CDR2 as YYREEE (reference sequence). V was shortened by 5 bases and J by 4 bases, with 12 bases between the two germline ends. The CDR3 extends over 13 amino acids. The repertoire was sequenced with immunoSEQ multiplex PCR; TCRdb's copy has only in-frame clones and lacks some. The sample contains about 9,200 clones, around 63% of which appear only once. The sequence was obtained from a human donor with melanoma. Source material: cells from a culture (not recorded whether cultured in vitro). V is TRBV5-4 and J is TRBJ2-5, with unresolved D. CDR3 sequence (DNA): TGTGCCAGCAGGGCTCAGGTGGGAGAGACCCAGTACTTC. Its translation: CASRAQVGETQYF.